This TCR beta chain was sequenced in a study of early T cells in non-severe SARS-CoV-2 infection. About the research overall: Unsorted whole blood bulk RNA was sequenced, with unpaired chains.

Individual cDNA molecules were tagged with unique molecular identifiers, the study reported. TCRdb re-derived calls from the 5' RACE reads in MiXCR, one entry per CDR3 protein. The sample shows around 64,000 distinct CDR3 sequences, around 12% of them seen only once. This clonotype was recorded many times. Per germline, CDR1 MNHEY and CDR2 SVGEGT. The V gene lost 5 bases and the J gene lost 3 bases, with 14 bases spanning the gap. The length of the CDR3 is 14 residues. The chain joins TRBV6-2 or TRBV6-3 to TRBJ2-7; D remains unclear. This clonotype was sampled from an adult who was a healthcare worker with PCR-confirmed SARS-CoV-2 infection or an uninfected control (not recorded which). This material consisted of whole blood, taken at baseline. The CDR3 DNA reads TGTGCCAGCAGTGTCCTTACAGAATACTACGAGCAGTACTTC. Its translation: CASSVLTEYYEQYF.